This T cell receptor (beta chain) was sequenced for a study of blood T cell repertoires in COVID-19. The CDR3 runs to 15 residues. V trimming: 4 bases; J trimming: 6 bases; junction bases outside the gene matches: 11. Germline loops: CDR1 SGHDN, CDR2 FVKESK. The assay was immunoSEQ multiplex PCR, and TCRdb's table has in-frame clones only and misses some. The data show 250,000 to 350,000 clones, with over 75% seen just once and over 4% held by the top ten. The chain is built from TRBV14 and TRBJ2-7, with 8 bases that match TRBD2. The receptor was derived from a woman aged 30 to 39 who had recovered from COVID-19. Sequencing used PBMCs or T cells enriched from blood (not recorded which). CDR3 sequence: CASSLRAGRASEQYF. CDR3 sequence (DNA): TGTGCCAGCAGCCTACGAGCCGGGAGGGCTAGCGAGCAGTACTTC.